What follows are 32 T cell receptor beta chains derived from one specimen sequenced in a study of T cell repertoires in cytomegalovirus infection. Their specific antigens are unknown. A single record per CDR3 protein comes from TCRdb applying MiXCR to the reads. The data show a few hundred thousand distinct CDR3 sequences, more than 30% seen once. The starting material was cultured PBMCs, obtained from culture after CMV antigen stimulation. The origin of the receptors is a human donor in good health (CMV status not recorded). Some clones in this sample may be carry-over from other donors' samples.

A few counts support this clonotype. The CDR3 DNA reads as TGTGCCAGCAGAGCCGCCGGGACAGCTAACTATGGCTACACCTTC. The encoded protein is CASRAAGTANYGYTF. V usage is TRBV6-2 or TRBV6-3 and J usage is TRBJ1-2; 7 bases fit TRBD1. J gave up 0 bases and V 6 bases, and 7 bases lay outside the gene matches. This CDR3 has 15 residues. The V gene's germline CDR1 is MNHEY and CDR2 SVGEGT.

This clonotype was recorded once. CDR3 residues: CSARFSLTAEAFF. As DNA, the CDR3 is TGCAGTGCTAGATTCAGCCTCACGGCTGAAGCTTTCTTT. This chain uses TRBV20-1 with TRBJ1-1, with D hard to call. This CDR3 has 13 residues. In germline, CDR1 is DFQATT, CDR2 SNEGSKA (reference sequence). Trimming left V 2 bases short and J 6 bases short, with 13 bases between.

The chain has TRBV11-2 and TRBJ2-3, with D unresolved. Germline V gene lookup returns CDR1 SGHAT and CDR2 FQNNGV. This CDR3 has 14 residues. V was shortened by 4 bases and J by 5 bases, with 13 bases between the two germline ends. CDR3 DNA: TGTGCCAGCAGCTCCAGCTACAGAGGAGATACGCAGTATTTT. Protein product: CASSSSYRGDTQYF.

J is TRBJ2-1 and V is TRBV20-1; D is tentatively TRBD1 or TRBD2 (5 bases each). CDR3 length: 15 amino acids. In germline, CDR1 is DFQATT, CDR2 SNEGSKA (reference sequence). V was trimmed by 0 bases and J by 0 bases, leaving 9 bases between them. CDR3 nucleotides: TGCAGTGCTAGAGAAGGGACGAGCTCCTACAATGAGCAGTTCTTC. Its translation is CSAREGTSSYNEQFF.

This clonotype came up a few times. The rearrangement joins TRBV28 to TRBJ1-4; TRBD1 might be the D (5 bases). The length of the CDR3 is 17 residues. The ends were cut back, 8 bases at V and 0 bases at J, with 19 bases in the middle. CDR1 is MDHEN, CDR2 SYDVKM, per germline. The CDR3 protein is CASHRGGYNPTNEKLFF. The CDR3 region has the DNA TGTGCCAGCCACCGGGGGGGGTATAATCCAACTAATGAAAAACTGTTTTTT.

This clonotype was picked up a small number of times. The rearrangement joins TRBV24-1 to TRBJ2-1; D gene uncertain. There are 13 residues in the CDR3. The V end lost 3 bases, the J end lost 8 bases, and 10 bases lay between the germline ends. Germline assignment: CDR1 KGHDR and CDR2 SFDVKD. Written as DNA, the CDR3 is TGTGCCACCAGTGATCCCCCCTCGGATGAGCAGTTCTTC. Its protein is CATSDPPSDEQFF.

This clonotype occurred a few times. The chain uses TRBV12-5 and TRBJ1-5; D uncertain. The CDR3 loop spans 13 amino acids. Trimming stripped 3 bases from V and 3 bases from J, with 6 bases between. Germline CDR1 is LGHNT and CDR2 is FRNRAP. The CDR3 region has the DNA TGTGCTAGTGGTTTTGGAGACAATCAGCCCCAGCATTTT. Residues: CASGFGDNQPQHF.

The sample holds a few counts of this clonotype. The genes are TRBV27 and TRBJ2-2, with 10 bases aligning to TRBD2. CDR3 length: 16 amino acids. Germline V gives CDR1 MNHEY, CDR2 SMNVEV (reference sequence). V lost 3 bases, J lost 3 bases, and 4 bases stayed unmatched. The CDR3 DNA sequence: TGTGCCAGCAGTTTCATGCTAGCGGGAGACACCGGGGAGCTGTTTTTT. The encoded protein is CASSFMLAGDTGELFF.

The V call is TRBV4-1, the J call TRBJ2-7; tentatively, D is TRBD1 (5 bases). This CDR3 spans 14 amino acids. The ends were cut back, 1 base at V and 7 bases at J, with 14 bases in the middle. Germline CDR1 is MGHRA and CDR2 is YSYEKL. In DNA, the CDR3 is TGCGCCAGCAGCCAAGTGGCAGGGCTGGAAGAGCAGTACTTC. It codes for CASSQVAGLEEQYF.

This clonotype was observed a handful of times. V gene TRBV4-1 combines with J gene TRBJ2-7; TRBD2 matches at 9 bases. With V trimmed by 0 bases and J by 3 bases, 6 bases remained unmatched. CDR1 and CDR2 from the germline V gene are MGHRA and YSYEKL. The length of the CDR3 is 16 residues. CDR3 nucleotide sequence: TGCGCCAGCAGCCAAGATCGGGCTAGCGGGATCTACGAGCAGTACGTC. Translation: CASSQDRASGIYEQYV.

The chain links TRBV7-3 to TRBJ2-3; a possible D gene is TRBD1 (5 bases). V was clipped by 3 bases and J by 1 base, with 11 bases between them. The CDR3 runs 15 residues. Germline V CDR1 and CDR2: SGHTA, FQGTGA. The CDR3 DNA is TGTGCCAGCAGCTTTCCGCAGGGCGGCACAGATACGCAGTATTTT. Protein product: CASSFPQGGTDTQYF.

The chain employs TRBV14 and TRBJ1-2; D perhaps matches TRBD1 (6 bases). The V gene's germline CDR1 is SGHDN and CDR2 FVKESK. V lost 5 bases and J 3 bases, leaving 10 bases between the germline ends. CDR3 length: 13 residues. CDR3 coding DNA: TGTGCCAGCAGCGCCCGGGGGCACTATGGCTACACCTTC. This gives the protein CASSARGHYGYTF.

Here the CDR3 DNA reads TGTGCCAGTCCTGACACGGACACCGGGGAGCTGTTTTTT. This codes for CASPDTDTGELFF. V gene TRBV6-1 combines with J gene TRBJ2-2; D gene uncertain. This CDR3 has 13 residues. The V gene lost 9 bases and the J gene lost 3 bases, with 11 bases spanning the gap. Per germline, CDR1 MNHNS and CDR2 SASEGT.

Many counts were recorded for this clonotype. The chain uses TRBV7-2 and TRBJ2-1, with 8 bases identical to TRBD2. The CDR3 runs 17 residues. Germline V lookup: CDR1 SGHTA, CDR2 FQGNSA. Unmatched junction bases numbered 4, after V lost 0 bases and J lost 0 bases. The CDR3 is CASSLALAGGSYNEQFF. The CDR3 nucleotides are TGTGCCAGCAGCTTAGCGCTCGCGGGGGGCTCCTACAATGAGCAGTTCTTC.

The V gene is TRBV11-2, the J gene TRBJ1-1, with TRBD1 as a possible D gene (5 bases). The CDR3 is 15 amino acids. V lost 5 bases and J lost 6, with 19 bases in between. In germline, CDR1 is SGHAT, CDR2 FQNNGV. CDR3 sequence: CASSRQEGKISEAFF. For the CDR3, the DNA is TGTGCCAGCAGCCGTCAGGAGGGGAAAATATCTGAAGCTTTCTTT. Full variable domain (outside the CDR3, taken from reference TRBV11-2 and TRBJ1-1): EAGVAQSPRYKIIEKRQSVAFWCNPISGHATLYWYQQILGQGPKLLIQFQNNGVVDDSQLPKDRFSAERLKGVDSTLKIQPAKLEDSAVYLCASSRQEGKISEAFFGQGTRLTVV.

The rearrangement uses TRBV10-3 and TRBJ2-2; D tentatively fits TRBD1 or TRBD2 (5 bases each). CDR3 length equals 12 residues. Germline CDR1 and CDR2: ENHRY and SYGVKD. Trimming removed 8 bases at V and 1 base at J, with 5 bases between. CDR3 region: CAIGGNTGELFF. The CDR3 DNA follows: TGTGCCATCGGGGGGAACACCGGGGAGCTGTTTTTT.

This chain links TRBV12-3 or TRBV12-4 with TRBJ2-7, with D unclear. Trimming cost V 5 bases and J 2 bases, with 10 bases left between them. The CDR3 covers 13 residues. The CDR3 DNA reads TGTGCCAGCAGTCTCGACGCGACCTACGAGCAGTACGTC. Translation: CASSLDATYEQYV.

This clonotype was counted only a few times. V usage is TRBV2 and J usage is TRBJ2-1; either TRBD1 or TRBD2 may supply D (5 bases each). The V end lost 6 bases, the J end lost 8 bases, and 23 bases lay between the germline ends. The germline gives CDR1 SNHLY, CDR2 FYNNEI. The CDR3 has 16 residues. As DNA, the CDR3 is TGTGCCAGCAGGGGACCCGACGGACGGTCGGGTGATGAGCAGTTCTTC. This sequence encodes CASRGPDGRSGDEQFF.

This clonotype was counted at least ten times. V and J are TRBV7-2 and TRBJ2-1; no clear D gene. V was pared by 4 bases and J by 0 bases, with 4 bases between. CDR3 length: 13 amino acids. Germline assignment: CDR1 SGHTA and CDR2 FQGNSA. Here the CDR3 DNA reads TGTGCCAGCAGCTGGAGCTCCTACAATGAGCAGTTCTTC. As protein: CASSWSSYNEQFF.

The chain uses TRBV6-1 and TRBJ2-7; 8 bases align to TRBD2. In germline, CDR1 is MNHNS, CDR2 SASEGT. Unmatched junction bases numbered 8, after V lost 4 bases and J lost 3 bases. There are 15 residues in the CDR3. The CDR3 region has the DNA TGTGCCAGCAGTGTTCCAGGCGGGGGGATCTACGAGCAGTACTTC. Protein sequence: CASSVPGGGIYEQYF.

V usage is TRBV5-1 and J usage is TRBJ1-2; 7 bases are shared with TRBD1. Germline V gene data show CDR1 as SGHRS and CDR2 as YFSETQ. The CDR3 is 14 residues long. V gave up 3 bases and J gave up 0 bases; unmatched junction bases: 2. The CDR3 loop reads CASSWDSPNYGYTF. DNA for the CDR3: TGCGCCAGCAGCTGGGACAGTCCTAACTATGGCTACACCTTC.

The rearrangement joins TRBV4-2 to TRBJ2-7, with TRBD1 matching over 9 bases. Germline CDR1 reads LGHNA; CDR2 reads YNFKEQ. With 5 bases clipped from V and 12 bases from J, the junction kept 8 bases outside the gene matches. CDR3 length equals 12 residues. The CDR3 sequence is CASSSTGTGLYV. CDR3 sequence (DNA): TGTGCCAGCAGCAGTACCGGGACAGGGCTGTACGTC.

V and J are TRBV19 and TRBJ2-1; 7 positions match TRBD1. The CDR3 length is 13 residues. J lost 6 bases, V lost 5 bases, and 4 bases had no gene match. Per the germline V gene, CDR1 is LNHDA and CDR2 is SQIVND (reference sequence). The chain's CDR3 is CASSWTGGNEQFF. CDR3 sequence (DNA): TGTGCCAGTAGTTGGACAGGCGGCAATGAGCAGTTCTTC.

The chain employs TRBV25-1 and TRBJ2-1; D is perhaps TRBD1 or TRBD2 (5 bases each). The V end was cut by 0 bases, the J end by 2 bases, with 26 bases between. The CDR3 is made up of 21 amino acids. The germline gives CDR1 MGHDK, CDR2 SYGVNS. In nucleotides, the CDR3 is TGTGCCAGCAGTGAATATGGAAACCGGGACCCGGATTTAGGCCCCTACAATGAGCAGTTCTTC. This encodes CASSEYGNRDPDLGPYNEQFF.

This clonotype was observed a handful of times. The CDR3 sequence is CASSLSGPRSSGYTF. CDR3 DNA sequence: TGCGCCAGCAGCCTTTCCGGGCCTCGAAGTAGTGGCTACACCTTC. The rearrangement links TRBV5-1 to TRBJ1-2; unclear D gene. The germline V gene encodes CDR1 SGHRS and CDR2 YFSETQ. The germline V and J ends were trimmed by 4 bases and 7 bases, with 20 bases remaining between them. The CDR3 has 15 residues. Complete variable domain (other parts from reference TRBV5-1 and TRBJ1-2): KAGVTQTPRYLIKTRGQQVTLSCSPISGHRSVSWYQQTPGQGLQFLFEYFSETQRNKGNFPGRFSGRQFSNSRSEMNVSTLELGDSALYLCASSLSGPRSSGYTFGSGTRLTVV.

This clonotype was observed many times. The chain couples TRBV7-3 to TRBJ2-3; the match to TRBD2 covers 8 bases. J was trimmed by 1 base and V by 5 bases; bases with no gene match: 5. CDR3 length: 15 amino acids. From germline, CDR1 is SGHTA and CDR2 FQGTGA. The CDR3 protein is CASSLSGSGTDTQYF. CDR3 in DNA: TGTGCCAGCAGCCTAAGCGGGAGTGGCACAGATACGCAGTATTTT.

This clonotype has a handful of counts. The chain carries TRBV9 and TRBJ2-1; 11 nucleotides match TRBD2. The CDR3 is 16 amino acids. V trimming: 2 bases; J trimming: 6 bases; junction bases outside the gene matches: 7. Germline V gene lookup returns CDR1 SGDLS and CDR2 YYNGEE. In DNA, the CDR3 is TGTGCCAGCAGCGTTTCCGGGACTAGCGGCGTCAATGAGCAGTTCTTC. Translation gives CASSVSGTSGVNEQFF.

The V gene is TRBV9, the J gene TRBJ2-3; no clear D gene. Germline V gene lookup returns CDR1 SGDLS and CDR2 YYNGEE. Trimming removed 3 bases from V and 4 bases from J, with 9 bases in between. The CDR3 covers 13 residues. CDR3 coding DNA: TGTGCCAGCAGCGCTCTTTCATCAGATACGCAGTATTTT. Encoded protein: CASSALSSDTQYF.

This clonotype came up a few times. This chain joins TRBV7-9 and TRBJ2-1; D is possibly TRBD1 (5 bases). From germline, CDR1 is SEHNR and CDR2 FQNEAQ (reference sequence). The CDR3 loop spans 15 amino acids. Trimming removed 3 bases at V and 4 bases at J, with 13 bases between. CDR3 nucleotides: TGTGCCAGCAGCTTGGAAGGGGCTTTGTACAATGAGCAGTTCTTC. Its translation: CASSLEGALYNEQFF. The variable domain in full, with the rest retrieved from reference TRBV7-9 and TRBJ2-1, is DTGVSQNPRHKITKRGQNVTFRCDPISEHNRLYWYRQTLGQGPEFLTYFQNEAQLEKSRLLSDRFSAERPKGSFSTLEIQRTEQGDSAMYLCASSLEGALYNEQFFGPGTRLTVL.

This clonotype was detected a few times. The rearrangement links TRBV27 to TRBJ2-1; 12 bases match TRBD2. Germline assignment: CDR1 MNHEY and CDR2 SMNVEV (reference sequence). V shed 10 bases and J 4 bases; nucleotides not matched to a gene: 5. The CDR3 is 14 amino acids. The CDR3 DNA is TGTGCCACCATCGGACTAGCGGGATACAATGAGCAGTTCTTC. Translated, it gives CATIGLAGYNEQFF.

The V call is TRBV18, the J call TRBJ1-4, with D hard to call. CDR1 is KGHSH, CDR2 LQKENI, per germline. The CDR3 contains 15 residues. The V end was cut by 3 bases, the J end by 8 bases, with 16 bases between. CDR3 region: CASSPRTDSGEKLFF. The CDR3 DNA is TGTGCCAGCTCACCTCGGACGGACTCGGGGGAAAAACTGTTTTTT.

This clonotype appeared a single time. The DNA of the CDR3 is TGTGCCAGCAAGACTCGCCAGGCGGGGGATGCCTACAATGAGCAGTTCTTC. Translated, it gives CASKTRQAGDAYNEQFF. V usage is TRBV6-9 and J usage is TRBJ2-1; 7 bases map to TRBD2. The CDR3 consists of 17 residues. CDR1 and CDR2 (germline): MNHGY, SVAAGI. The ends lost 7 bases at V and 2 bases at J; junction bases unmatched: 14.